A selection of T cell receptor beta chains follows, all from one sample in a study of T cell repertoires in cytomegalovirus infection. TCRdb re-called the reads with MiXCR, one entry per CDR3 protein. The sample includes about 180,000 distinct CDR3 sequences, roughly an eighth seen only once; the top ten take 20% to 30%. What was sequenced was PBMCs. These TCRs come from a human donor in good health (CMV status not recorded). Some clones in this sample may be carry-over from other donors' samples. Both conserved end residues are part of each CDR3. A D gene is named only where the DNA matches it firmly.

>TRBD1|TRBV5-1|TRBJ2-7
CASTGVDRVNEQYF
>-|TRBV7-3|TRBJ1-2
CASSLDRVSGYTF
>TRBD1|TRBV20-1|TRBJ2-7
CSARAGTGGNEQYF
>TRBD1|TRBV19|TRBJ2-1
CASSLAAGTGQFF
>-|TRBV12-3/TRBV12-4|TRBJ2-5
CASSKGGAVETQYF
>-|TRBV28|TRBJ2-2
CASTTPSELFF
>-|TRBV6-2/TRBV6-3|TRBJ1-4
CASKTRGAREKLFF
>TRBD1|TRBV19|TRBJ2-2
CASSINRGYTGELFF
>-|TRBV6-2/TRBV6-3|TRBJ2-1
CASSYSAVSYNEQFF
>-|TRBV7-2|TRBJ2-1
CASSLSVSSYNEQFF
>-|TRBV25-1|TRBJ2-1
CASSGASGTPWNEQFF
>-|TRBV28|TRBJ1-4
CASSLGGEREKLFF
>-|TRBV7-6|TRBJ1-3
CASSLVGEGTGNTIYF
>-|TRBV18|TRBJ1-5
CASSSQRAVGNQPQHF
>-|TRBV29-1|TRBJ1-6
CSVATGANSPLHF
>TRBD1|TRBV11-2|TRBJ1-2
CASSSTGVANYGYTF
>-|TRBV5-1|TRBJ1-1
CASSWADRNEAFF
>-|TRBV7-6|TRBJ2-6
CASSPWGAGANVLTF
>-|TRBV7-2|TRBJ2-7
CASSLIARQDSYEQYF
>TRBD2|TRBV12-3/TRBV12-4|TRBJ2-5
CASSSGGAQYF
>TRBD2|TRBV6-4|TRBJ2-1
CASSDSPAGSNEQFF
>TRBD1|TRBV6-2/TRBV6-3|TRBJ1-5
CATTGQGNQPQHF
>TRBD2|TRBV20-1|TRBJ2-5
CSAIAAGVQETQYF
>TRBD1|TRBV7-8|TRBJ1-4
CASSLVGQGVEKLFF
>-|TRBV7-2|TRBJ2-7
CASSQTPVGTSLYEQYF
>-|TRBV28|TRBJ1-4
CASRRRGDEKLFF
>-|TRBV18|TRBJ1-1
CASSPEVRGRNTEAFF
>-|TRBV7-8|TRBJ2-7
CASSPRTESSYEQYF
>TRBD1|TRBV11-1|TRBJ1-1
CASSTDRAEAFF
>-|TRBV28|TRBJ1-1
CASSLPTAEAFF
>-|TRBV24-1|TRBJ2-3
CATSDAPAGPDTQYF
>-|TRBV7-9|TRBJ2-1
CASSPKGRLSNEQFF
>-|TRBV23-1|TRBJ2-1
CASSQSRGWGNSYNEQFF
>-|TRBV11-2|TRBJ1-4
CASSFDGRKLFF
>-|TRBV5-1|TRBJ2-7
CASSRWGRQSSYEQYF
>-|TRBV6-2/TRBV6-3|TRBJ1-1
CASSYSVATEAFF
>-|TRBV7-3|TRBJ2-1
CASSQFAGNEQFF
>-|TRBV7-2|TRBJ2-5
CASSLVGLALETQYF
>-|TRBV7-9|TRBJ1-1
CASSLSGDRNTEAFF
>-|TRBV12-3/TRBV12-4|TRBJ1-5
CASSSWGAVNQPQHF
>-|TRBV9|TRBJ2-7
CASSAGTAVSYEQYF
>TRBD2|TRBV29-1|TRBJ2-5
CSVEGGKLETQYF
>-|TRBV27|TRBJ1-1
CASTLTPTAGGTEAFF
>TRBD1|TRBV7-9|TRBJ2-3
CASSVRDRGHADTQYF
>-|TRBV19|TRBJ2-1
CASLQTSYNEQFF
>-|TRBV28|TRBJ1-5
CASSSDRHQPQHF
>-|TRBV4-2|TRBJ1-1
CASSQDGLRAEEAFF
>-|TRBV9|TRBJ1-4
CASSVGAVRSEKLFF
>TRBD1|TRBV20-1|TRBJ1-5
CSARGTTGANQPQHF
>-|TRBV5-1|TRBJ1-2
CASSPGSSANYGYTF
>-|TRBV10-3|TRBJ2-1
CAINQGPYNEQFF
>TRBD2|TRBV28|TRBJ2-1
CASRGASGRWDEQFF
>TRBD1|TRBV6-2/TRBV6-3|TRBJ2-7
CASSYSPGTVVHEQYF
>TRBD2|TRBV7-8|TRBJ2-7
CASSLAAGSFWQYF
>-|TRBV12-3/TRBV12-4|TRBJ2-7
CASSLRAGRGEQYF
>-|TRBV29-1|TRBJ2-1
CSVDSGGGYNEQFF